This T cell receptor beta chain stems from a study of blood T cell repertoires in COVID-19. Study-wide context: Samples of COVID-19 (acute and convalescent) were obtained from the United States, Italy and Spain.

The Seattle patients, enrolled during active infection, were followed longitudinally. This clone was recorded only once. Between the trimmed V and J ends, which lost 3 bases and 3 bases, there was a span of 12 bases. Germline V gene data show CDR1 as SGHAT and CDR2 as FQDESV (reference sequence). This CDR3 spans 14 amino acids. Assay: immunoSEQ multiplex PCR; the TCRdb copy retains only in-frame clones and omits some. The data show roughly 120,000 clones, 74% seen once. The sequence came from a man older than 75 with COVID-19, enrolled during active disease. The chain carries TRBV11-1 and TRBJ2-7; TRBD2 is a possible D gene (5 bases). The sequencing input was peripheral blood. CDR3 residues: CASSLRGSHYEQYF. DNA for the CDR3: TGTGCCAGCAGCTTGAGAGGGAGCCACTACGAGCAGTACTTC.